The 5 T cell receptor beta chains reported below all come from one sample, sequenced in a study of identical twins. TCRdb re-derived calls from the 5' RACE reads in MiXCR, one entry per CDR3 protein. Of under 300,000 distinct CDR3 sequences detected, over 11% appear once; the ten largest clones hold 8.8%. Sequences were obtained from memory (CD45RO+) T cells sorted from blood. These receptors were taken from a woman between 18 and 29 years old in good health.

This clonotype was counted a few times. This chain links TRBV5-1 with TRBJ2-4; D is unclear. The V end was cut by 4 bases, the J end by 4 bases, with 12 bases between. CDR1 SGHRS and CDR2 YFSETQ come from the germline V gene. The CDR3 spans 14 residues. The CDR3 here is CASSLDGLKNIQYF. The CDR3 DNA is TGCGCCAGCAGCCTGGATGGCTTAAAAAACATTCAGTACTTC.

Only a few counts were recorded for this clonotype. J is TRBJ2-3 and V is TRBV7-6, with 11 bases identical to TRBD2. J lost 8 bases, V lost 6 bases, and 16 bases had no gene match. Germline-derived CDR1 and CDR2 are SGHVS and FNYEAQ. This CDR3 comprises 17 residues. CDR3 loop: CASSDNYQTSGIRTQYF. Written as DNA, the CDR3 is TGTGCCAGCAGTGATAACTACCAGACTAGCGGGATACGTACGCAGTATTTT. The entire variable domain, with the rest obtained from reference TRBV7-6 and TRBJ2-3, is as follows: GAGVSQSPRYKVTKRGQDVALRCDPISGHVSLYWYRQALGQGPEFLTYFNYEAQQDKSGLPNDRFSAERPEGSISTLTIQRTEQRDSAMYRCASSDNYQTSGIRTQYFGPGTRLTVL.

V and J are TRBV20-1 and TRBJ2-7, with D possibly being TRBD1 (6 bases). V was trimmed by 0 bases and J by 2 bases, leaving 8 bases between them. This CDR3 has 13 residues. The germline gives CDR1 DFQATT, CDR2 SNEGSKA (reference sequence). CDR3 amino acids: CSARDQGTYEQYF. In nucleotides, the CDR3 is TGCAGTGCTAGAGATCAGGGGACCTACGAGCAGTACTTC.

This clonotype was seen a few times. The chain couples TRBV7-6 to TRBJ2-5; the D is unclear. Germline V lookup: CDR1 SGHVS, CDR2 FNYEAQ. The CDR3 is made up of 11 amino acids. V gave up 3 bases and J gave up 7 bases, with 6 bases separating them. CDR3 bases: TGTGCCAGCAGCTTCCTTGGGACCCAGTACTTC. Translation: CASSFLGTQYF.

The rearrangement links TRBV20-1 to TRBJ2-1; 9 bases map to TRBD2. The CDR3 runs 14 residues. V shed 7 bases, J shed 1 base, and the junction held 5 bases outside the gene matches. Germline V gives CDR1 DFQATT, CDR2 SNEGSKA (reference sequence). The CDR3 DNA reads TGCAGTGTCGTTAGCGGGAGATCCTACAATGAGCAGTTCTTC. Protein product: CSVVSGRSYNEQFF.